The sequence of this T cell receptor (beta chain) was determined in a study of blood T cell repertoires in COVID-19. Trimming removed 5 bases from V and 9 bases from J; junction bases left unmatched: 14. Germline CDR1 reads MNHEY; CDR2 reads SMNVEV (reference sequence). The CDR3 is made up of 16 amino acids. Using immunoSEQ multiplex PCR, the repertoire was profiled, and TCRdb retains in-frame clones only, with some absent. The sample lists some 220,000 clones; approximately 78% were seen once. The genes are TRBV27 and TRBJ2-1, with 9 bases identical to TRBD2. The sequenced sample consisted of peripheral blood. The clonotype comes from a woman in her sixties or seventies with COVID-19, enrolled during active disease. Written as DNA, the CDR3 is TGTGCCAGCAGTAAATATAGCGGGAGTTTTCAGGTTGAGCAGTTCTTC. Its translation is CASSKYSGSFQVEQFF.